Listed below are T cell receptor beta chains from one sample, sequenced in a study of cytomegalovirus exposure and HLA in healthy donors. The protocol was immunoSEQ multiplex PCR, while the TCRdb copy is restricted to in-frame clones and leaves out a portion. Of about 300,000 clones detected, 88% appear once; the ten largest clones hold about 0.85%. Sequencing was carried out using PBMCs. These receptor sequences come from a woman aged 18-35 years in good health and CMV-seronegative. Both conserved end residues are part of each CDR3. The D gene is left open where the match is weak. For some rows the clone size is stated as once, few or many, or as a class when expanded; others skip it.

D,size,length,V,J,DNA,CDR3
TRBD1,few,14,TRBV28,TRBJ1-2,TGTGCCAGCAGCGTCGTGACAGGGGTCGAGGGCTACACCTTC,CASSVVTGVEGYTF
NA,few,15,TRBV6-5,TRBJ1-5,TGTGCCAGCAGTTACTCGTACACAAGCAATCAGCCCCAGCATTTT,CASSYSYTSNQPQHF
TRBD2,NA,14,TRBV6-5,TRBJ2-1,TGTGCCAGCAGTACCTCTAGCGGAGGGGTCGGGCAGTTCTTC,CASSTSSGGVGQFF
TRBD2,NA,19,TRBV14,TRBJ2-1,TGTGCCAGCAGCCAAGAGAGGGACGGACTAGCGGGAGGGCATAATGAGCAGTTCTTC,CASSQERDGLAGGHNEQFF
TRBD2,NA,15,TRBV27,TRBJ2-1,TGTGCCAGCAGAACTAGCGGGACCCCCTACAATGAGCAGTTCTTC,CASRTSGTPYNEQFF
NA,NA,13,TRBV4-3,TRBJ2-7,TGCGCCAGCAGCCTTAGAGTCCTCGACGAGCAGTACTTC,CASSLRVLDEQYF
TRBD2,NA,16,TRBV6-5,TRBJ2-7,TGTGCCAGCAGTTACTCGTCTAGCGGCCACGGCTACGAGCAGTACTTC,CASSYSSSGHGYEQYF
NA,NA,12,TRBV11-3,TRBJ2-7,TGTGCCAGCAGTCAGATCGGGGGAAGGCAGTACTTC,CASSQIGGRQYF
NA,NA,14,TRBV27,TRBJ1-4,TGTGCCAGCAGTTTAAGTCAGATTAATGAAAAACTGTTTTTT,CASSLSQINEKLFF
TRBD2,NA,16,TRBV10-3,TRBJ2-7,TGTGCCATCAGACCTTCGGGGGGTTTGGGCGGCTACGAGCAGTACTTC,CAIRPSGGLGGYEQYF
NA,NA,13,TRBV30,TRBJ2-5,TGTGCCTGGAGTGTAATGGGCGTGAGAACCCAGTACTTC,CAWSVMGVRTQYF
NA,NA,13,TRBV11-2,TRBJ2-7,TGTGCCAGCAGCTTAGCCCTCTTGTACGAGCAGTACTTC,CASSLALLYEQYF
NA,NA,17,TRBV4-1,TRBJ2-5,TGCGCCAGCAGCCAAGGACAGCGATTCTCCTCCCAAGAGACCCAGTACTTC,CASSQGQRFSSQETQYF
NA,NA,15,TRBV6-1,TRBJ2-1,TGTGCCAGCAGTGAACAAACGGGAGCCTACAATGAGCAGTTCTTC,CASSEQTGAYNEQFF
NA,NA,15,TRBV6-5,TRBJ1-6,TGTGCCAGCAGTTACCGGGGCTCCTATAATTCACCCCTCCACTTT,CASSYRGSYNSPLHF
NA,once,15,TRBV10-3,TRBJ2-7,TGTGCCATCAGTGAGTTCCAACATATCAGGGACGAGCAGTACTTC,CAISEFQHIRDEQYF
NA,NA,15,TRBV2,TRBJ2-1,TGTGCCAGCAGTGAACGGCAGGGCCCCTACAATGAGCAGTTCTTC,CASSERQGPYNEQFF
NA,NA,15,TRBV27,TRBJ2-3,TGTGCCAGCAGTTTTGCCTCAACGACAGCGGATACGCAGTATTTT,CASSFASTTADTQYF
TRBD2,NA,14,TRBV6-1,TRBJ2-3,TGTGCCAGCAGTCCCGGGACTAGAGTGGATACGCAGTATTTT,CASSPGTRVDTQYF
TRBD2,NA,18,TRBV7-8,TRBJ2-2,TGTGCCAGCAGCTTAGCTCGGTTTGCGGGAGGTAACACCGGGGAGCTGTTTTTT,CASSLARFAGGNTGELFF
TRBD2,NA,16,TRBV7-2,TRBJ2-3,TGTGCCAGCAGCTTTACTAGCGGGAGTTCCCCTTATACGCAGTATTTT,CASSFTSGSSPYTQYF
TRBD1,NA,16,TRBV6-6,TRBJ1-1,TGTGCCAGCAGTTACGGACCGACAGGGAGAGGGGCTGAAGCTTTCTTT,CASSYGPTGRGAEAFF
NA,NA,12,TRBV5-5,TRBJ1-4,TGTGCCAGCAGCACCACGGAGAGGACAACGTTTTTT,CASSTTERTTFF
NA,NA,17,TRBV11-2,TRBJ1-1,TGTGCCAGCAGCCCGGTCCGGGGGACGCGGACGAACACTGAAGCTTTCTTT,CASSPVRGTRTNTEAFF
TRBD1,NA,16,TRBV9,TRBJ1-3,TGTGCCAGCAGCGTACTCGGGACAGACTCTGGAAACACCATATATTTT,CASSVLGTDSGNTIYF
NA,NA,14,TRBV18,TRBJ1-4,TGTGCCAGCTCCCCTCTCGCAACTAATGAAAAACTGTTTTTT,CASSPLATNEKLFF
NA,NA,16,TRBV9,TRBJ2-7,TGTGCCAGCAGCGTAGGTGGTCGGAACACAGTTTACGAGCAGTACTTC,CASSVGGRNTVYEQYF
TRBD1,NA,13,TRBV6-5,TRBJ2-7,TGTGCCAGCAGCGGACAGGAGTCCGGCGAGCAGTACTTC,CASSGQESGEQYF
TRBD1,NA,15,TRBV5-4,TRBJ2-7,TGTGCCAGCAGCTCTCAAGGGACAGGGGGCTACGAGCAGTACTTC,CASSSQGTGGYEQYF
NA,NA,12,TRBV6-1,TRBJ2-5,TGTGCCAGCAGTGAAGCGCTTCTGGGGACATACTTC,CASSEALLGTYF
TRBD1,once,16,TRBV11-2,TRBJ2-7,TGTGCCAGCAGCTTAGTATTAACAGGGGCCTCCTACGAGCAGTACTTC,CASSLVLTGASYEQYF
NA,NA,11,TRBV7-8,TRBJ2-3,TGTGCCAGCAGCTCCTTCGATACGCAGTATTTT,CASSSFDTQYF
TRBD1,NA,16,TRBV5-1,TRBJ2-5,TGCGCCAGCAGCTTGTCAGTCAGGGGGTACCAAGAGACCCAGTACTTC,CASSLSVRGYQETQYF